This T cell receptor (beta chain) came from a study of blood T cell repertoires in COVID-19. About the study: Samples taken during acute and convalescent COVID-19 were collected in the United States, Italy and Spain. T cells, B-cell-depleted T cells, or PBMCs provided the cDNA or gDNA that served as material.

Per the authors' pipeline: The authors estimated nucleated cell counts from reference gene primer amplification. Sequencing used immunoSEQ multiplex PCR; TCRdb keeps in-frame clones, though not all of them. V, J and clone size reflect that table, while D and trimming were determined from the DNA. The sample lists roughly 17,000 clones; approximately 89% were seen once. V gave up 4 bases and J gave up 4 bases, with 15 bases separating them. The germline CDR1 and CDR2 sequences are SGDLS and YYNGEE. The CDR3 runs 15 residues. J is TRBJ2-1 and V is TRBV9; D is ambiguous. Input material: peripheral blood. The sequence was collected from a human donor in a cohort sampled during active COVID-19. The CDR3 spells CASSPFGGPYNEQFF. As DNA, the CDR3 is TGTGCCAGCAGCCCCTTTGGCGGCCCATACAATGAGCAGTTCTTC.